This T cell receptor beta chain was obtained from a study of shared clonotypes between healthy human individuals. The V and J ends lost 1 base and 0 bases respectively, with 7 bases between them. CDR1 and CDR2 (germline): LNHNV, YYDKDF (reference sequence). The CDR3 length is 16 residues. Measured with immunoSEQ multiplex PCR; TCRdb has only the in-frame clones, and not every one. This table has about 710,000 clones, 55% to 85% appearing once. The material sequenced was memory CD4+ T cells sorted from blood. The subset is: CD45RA-negative fraction. This TCR derives from a woman aged 30 to 39 in good health. J is TRBJ2-6 and V is TRBV15, with D unclear. The CDR3 nucleotides read TGTGCCACCAGCAGAGGGGATGGCTCTGGGGCCAACGTCCTGACTTTC. This gives the protein CATSRGDGSGANVLTF.